Presented here are 16 T cell receptor beta chains from one specimen sequenced in a study of blood T cells in healthy people across ages. It was with a sample-barcoded 5' primer and a J-beta primer mix that a second PCR of roughly 7 to 12 cycles was run. Using its own MiXCR run on the 5' RACE reads, TCRdb lists one record per CDR3 protein. This table has more than 1,000,000 distinct CDR3 sequences, under 30% appearing once. The same data also contributed to another study, on T cells of mothers and their children.

The specimen was blood. These receptors all come from a girl aged 2-10 years in good health.

The chain couples TRBV20-1 to TRBJ2-7; 11 nucleotides match TRBD2. V trimming: 1 base; J trimming: 0 bases; junction bases outside the gene matches: 8. Germline loops: CDR1 DFQATT, CDR2 SNEGSKA (reference sequence). CDR3 size: 17 residues. The CDR3 sequence is CSARGGTSGVLSYEQYF. CDR3 DNA sequence: TGCAGTGCTAGAGGTGGGACTAGCGGTGTACTCTCCTACGAGCAGTACTTC.

This clonotype was picked up many times. The chain has TRBV12-3 or TRBV12-4 and TRBJ1-1, with unresolved D. The ends were cut back, 1 base at V and 1 base at J, with 4 bases in the middle. CDR3 length: 13 amino acids. The CDR3 nucleotides are TGTGCCAGCAGTTTAGGGACGAACACTGAAGCTTTCTTT. Protein product: CASSLGTNTEAFF.

This clonotype was seen a few times. This rearrangement joins TRBV28 to TRBJ1-3, with unresolved D. This CDR3 is built from 18 residues. Trimming removed 7 bases at V and 0 bases at J, with 22 bases between. Germline lookup yields CDR1 MDHEN and CDR2 SYDVKM. The CDR3 sequence is CASNAVIVPSVSGNTIYF. For the CDR3, the DNA is TGTGCCAGCAATGCCGTAATCGTCCCATCGGTCTCTGGAAACACCATATATTTT.

This chain connects TRBV12-3 or TRBV12-4 to TRBJ2-7; TRBD2 matches 8 bases. Trimming at V came to 10 bases and at J to 4 bases, leaving 3 bases not matched to a gene. This CDR3 has 11 amino acids. The CDR3 region has the DNA TGTGCCATCCAGCGGGGGTACGAGCAGTACTTC. This sequence encodes CAIQRGYEQYF.

This clonotype occurred many times. This chain links TRBV20-1 with TRBJ2-7; D ambiguous. The V gene's germline CDR1 is DFQATT and CDR2 SNEGSKA (reference sequence). V gave up 4 bases and J gave up 1 base, with 8 bases separating them. The CDR3 length is 12 residues. The CDR3 DNA follows: TGCAGTGCTAATGTGGGGTCCTACGAGCAGTACTTC. This gives the protein CSANVGSYEQYF.

CDR3 loop: CASSQGGVRNTEAFF. The CDR3 region has the DNA TGCGCCAGCAGCCAAGGTGGCGTAAGAAACACTGAAGCTTTCTTT. The rearrangement uses TRBV4-3 and TRBJ1-1; D is unresolved. The V gene's germline CDR1 is LGHNA and CDR2 YSLEER. The CDR3 covers 15 residues. Trimming left V 1 base short and J 2 bases short, with 11 bases between.

This chain links TRBV24-1 with TRBJ2-5; TRBD2 agrees at 13 bases. The V gene's germline CDR1 is KGHDR and CDR2 SFDVKD. The CDR3 contains 16 residues. J lost 4 bases, V lost 4 bases, and 5 bases had no gene match. The CDR3 sequence: CATSERGLAGVETQYF. The CDR3 DNA sequence: TGTGCCACCAGTGAACGCGGACTAGCGGGGGTAGAGACCCAGTACTTC.

The chain joins TRBV7-2 to TRBJ2-3; 11 bases map to TRBD2. The germline CDR1 and CDR2 sequences are SGHTA and FQGNSA. The ends lost 5 bases at V and 2 bases at J; junction bases unmatched: 6. The CDR3 contains 16 residues. CDR3 sequence reads: CASSPVAGGNTDTQYF. CDR3 DNA: TGTGCCAGCAGCCCCGTAGCGGGAGGGAACACAGATACGCAGTATTTT. The full variable domain, in which reference TRBV7-2 and TRBJ2-3 provide the parts outside the CDR3, is GAGVSQSPSNKVTEKGKDVELRCDPISGHTALYWYRQSLGQGLEFLIYFQGNSAPDKSGLPSDRFSAERTGGSVSTLTIQRTQQEDSAVYLCASSPVAGGNTDTQYFGPGTRLTVL.

V and J are TRBV27 and TRBJ2-3; 7 nucleotides match TRBD2. Germline CDR1 and CDR2: MNHEY and SMNVEV (reference sequence). Trimming at V came to 11 bases and at J to 1 base, leaving 9 bases not matched to a gene. This CDR3 comprises 14 residues. CDR3 protein: CAAGGGAGTDTQYF. Written as DNA, the CDR3 is TGTGCCGCCGGGGGAGGGGCTGGCACAGATACGCAGTATTTT.

This clonotype was counted only a few times. V is TRBV29-1 and J is TRBJ1-2, with D uncertain. CDR1 and CDR2 from the germline V gene are SQVTM and ANQGSEA. CDR3 length: 14 residues. V dropped 3 bases and J dropped 4 bases, with 15 bases sitting between them. In DNA, the CDR3 is TGCAGCGTTGACCTCTCAGAATTTCCCTATGGCTACACCTTC. Encoded protein: CSVDLSEFPYGYTF.

J is TRBJ1-1 and V is TRBV29-1, with D possibly matching TRBD1 (6 bases). The CDR3 spans 13 residues. Trimming stripped 7 bases from V and 2 bases from J, with 14 bases between. Germline V lookup: CDR1 SQVTM, CDR2 ANQGSEA. The CDR3 protein is CSGARGPNTEAFF. The CDR3 nucleotides read TGCAGCGGAGCCAGGGGCCCAAACACTGAAGCTTTCTTT. Complete variable domain (other parts from reference TRBV29-1 and TRBJ1-1): SAVISQKPSRDICQRGTSLTIQCQVDSQVTMMFWYRQQPGQSLTLIATANQGSEATYESGFVIDKFPISRPNLTFSTLTVSNMSPEDSSIYLCSGARGPNTEAFFGQGTRLTVV.

V gene TRBV6-5 combines with J gene TRBJ1-5, with 10 bases lining up with TRBD1. From germline, CDR1 is MNHEY and CDR2 SVGAGI. The CDR3 loop spans 19 amino acids. Trimming took 2 bases from V and 0 from J; bases not matched to a gene: 10. CDR3 region: CASSYLDRGTGDSNQPQHF. In nucleotides, the CDR3 is TGTGCCAGCAGTTACCTCGACCGGGGGACAGGGGATAGCAATCAGCCCCAGCATTTT.

The sample holds a few counts of this clonotype. This rearrangement joins TRBV28 to TRBJ2-7; no clear D. The CDR3 sequence is 15 residues long. Trimming pared 3 bases from V and 0 bases from J, leaving 12 bases between. CDR1 is MDHEN and CDR2 is SYDVKM in the germline V gene. The CDR3, as DNA: TGTGCCAGCAGTTTTGCCCTAGAACCCTCCTACGAGCAGTACTTC. Amino acids: CASSFALEPSYEQYF.

This clonotype was picked up a small number of times. V is TRBV12-3 or TRBV12-4 and J is TRBJ1-6; no clear D gene. The V and J ends lost 4 bases and 13 bases respectively, with 14 bases between them. CDR3 size: 13 residues. CDR3 bases: TGTGCCAGCAGTTCCGGTGATAGGACGCCCCTCCACTTT. It translates to CASSSGDRTPLHF.

The chain is built from TRBV28 and TRBJ2-7, with TRBD2 as a possible D gene (6 bases). Deletions cut 4 bases from V and 5 bases from J, with 15 bases between. The CDR3 has 14 amino acids. The germline V gene has CDR1 MDHEN and CDR2 SYDVKM. CDR3 coding DNA: TGTGCCAGCAGTTCAAAAAGCGGGTTACACGAGCAGTACTTC. It encodes CASSSKSGLHEQYF.

This clonotype turned up a few times. This chain connects TRBV7-9 to TRBJ2-1; D is ambiguous. The CDR3 is 14 amino acids. The ends were cut back, 6 bases at V and 1 base at J, with 10 bases in the middle. The germline CDR1 and CDR2 sequences are SEHNR and FQNEAQ (reference sequence). CDR3 region: CASSASSSYNEQFF. DNA of the CDR3: TGTGCCAGCAGTGCTAGTTCTTCCTACAATGAGCAGTTCTTC.